Listed below are T cell receptor beta chains from one sample, sequenced in a study of patients and donors after allogeneic stem cell transplantation. TCRdb re-called the RT-PCR reads with MiXCR, one entry per CDR3 protein. The data contain over 65,000 distinct CDR3 sequences, around 27% of them seen just once; the ten biggest clones take up about a quarter. The specimen sequenced was blood, either unsorted or a sorted T cell fraction (not recorded which). Receptor source: a human donor who was either an allogeneic HSCT recipient or a stem cell or donor lymphocyte infusion donor (not recorded which). It is not recorded whose cells these are; they may come from a transplant donor. Both conserved end residues are part of each CDR3. The order of the fields is V gene, D gene, J gene, clone size, CDR3 DNA, CDR3 protein. The D gene is left open where the match is weak. Where a row states a size, it is once, few, many or the class of an expanded clone; other rows omit it.

>TRBV5-1|TRBD1|TRBJ2-5|few
TGCGCCAGCAGCTTGGCTGGGACAGGGGAGACCCAGTACTTC
CASSLAGTGETQYF
>TRBV29-1|NA|TRBJ1-3|few
TGCAGCGTTGCCGGGACCAGTCCTGGAAACACCATATATTTT
CSVAGTSPGNTIYF
>TRBV7-9|NA|TRBJ1-1|NA
TGTGCCAGCAGCCTCCTTGGACAGCATATGAACACTGAAGCTTTCTTT
CASSLLGQHMNTEAFF
>TRBV18|NA|TRBJ2-3|NA
TGTGCCAGCTCACGGTCGGGAAGCACAGATACGCAGTATTTT
CASSRSGSTDTQYF
>TRBV29-1|NA|TRBJ1-2|many
TGCAGCGTCACAGGACTGTGGGGCTACACCTTC
CSVTGLWGYTF
>TRBV12-3/TRBV12-4|TRBD1|TRBJ2-7|few
TGTGCCAGCAGTTTAGCCGGACAGGACTACGAGCAGTACTTC
CASSLAGQDYEQYF
>TRBV5-1|NA|TRBJ2-1|NA
TGCGCCAGCGGATCCGCCTCGGGGGCCAACAATGAGCAGTTCTTC
CASGSASGANNEQFF
>TRBV6-1|NA|TRBJ1-6|few
TGTGCCAGCAGCACGGAAAGCTCCTATAATTCACCCCTCCACTTT
CASSTESSYNSPLHF
>TRBV5-1|NA|TRBJ2-7|NA
TGCGCCAGCAGCGCCGACTTCCCCACCTCCTACGAGCAGTACTTC
CASSADFPTSYEQYF
>TRBV20-1|NA|TRBJ1-1|many
TGCAGTGCACCACAGGACACTGAAGCTTTCTTT
CSAPQDTEAFF
>TRBV12-3/TRBV12-4|NA|TRBJ1-2|NA
TGTGCCAGCAGTCCCTCACCCCCAGGGGTCTATGGCTACACCTTC
CASSPSPPGVYGYTF
>TRBV3-1|NA|TRBJ2-7|NA
TGTGCCAGCAGCCATTCAAATGGTTACGAGCAGTACTTC
CASSHSNGYEQYF
>TRBV12-3/TRBV12-4|NA|TRBJ2-7|few
TGTGCCAGCAGTGAAAAGCGATACGAGCAGTACTTC
CASSEKRYEQYF
>TRBV20-1|TRBD1|TRBJ2-7|NA
TGCAGTGCTCCCCTGGGACAGGGGGCGGGCGAGCAGTACTTC
CSAPLGQGAGEQYF
>TRBV29-1|NA|TRBJ2-1|NA
TGCAGCGTTGATCAGGGGAGCAATGAGCAGTTCTTC
CSVDQGSNEQFF
>TRBV20-1|NA|TRBJ2-7|few
TGCAGTGCTAGGGGGACAAAGTCCTACGAGCAGTACTTC
CSARGTKSYEQYF
>TRBV24-1|NA|TRBJ2-1|few
TGTGCCACCAGTGACGCGGACGGAGACTCCTACAATGAGCAGTTCTTC
CATSDADGDSYNEQFF
>TRBV11-1|NA|TRBJ2-7|few
TGTGCCAGCAGCTTGGGCCAGACCTACGAGCAGTACTTC
CASSLGQTYEQYF
>TRBV20-1|NA|TRBJ2-7|NA
TGCAGTGCTAGAGATTATTCTGGGGACGAGCAGTACTTC
CSARDYSGDEQYF
>TRBV12-3/TRBV12-4|NA|TRBJ1-1|few
TGTGCCAGCAGTTTAACCAGAGAAGCTTTCTTT
CASSLTREAFF
>TRBV10-3|TRBD2|TRBJ2-3|NA
TGTGCCATCAGTGAGGTAACTAGCGGGAGACTTACAGATACGCAGTATTTT
CAISEVTSGRLTDTQYF
>TRBV5-1|TRBD2|TRBJ2-2|NA
TGCGCCAGCAGCTTGCGACCTAGCGGCTCAGGGACCGGGGAGCTGTTTTTT
CASSLRPSGSGTGELFF
>TRBV11-2|NA|TRBJ1-5|NA
TGTGCCAGCAGCTTGGGGGCCAATCAGCCCCAGCATTTT
CASSLGANQPQHF
>TRBV12-3/TRBV12-4|TRBD1|TRBJ2-1|few
TGTGCCAGCAGTTTGGGGACAGCCAACAATGAGCAGTTCTTC
CASSLGTANNEQFF
>TRBV3-1|NA|TRBJ2-3|NA
TGTGCCAGCAGCCAAGAACCGGGACTCACATACACAGATACGCAGTATTTT
CASSQEPGLTYTDTQYF
>TRBV2|TRBD1|TRBJ2-2|NA
TGTGCCAGCAGCAGGGGGCCCTACACCGGGGAGCTGTTTTTT
CASSRGPYTGELFF
>TRBV19|TRBD1|TRBJ1-1|few
TGTGCCAGTTGTCTCCTCTCCGGGACAGGGAACACTGAAGCTTTCTTT
CASCLLSGTGNTEAFF
>TRBV15|TRBD1|TRBJ2-7|NA
TGTGCCACCAGCGACAGGGGATTCTACGAGCAGTACTTC
CATSDRGFYEQYF
>TRBV29-1|NA|TRBJ1-6|NA
TGCAGCGTTGGGGGAGGTGTTGGACATAATTCACCCCTCCACTTT
CSVGGGVGHNSPLHF
>TRBV5-1|NA|TRBJ1-2|NA
TGCGCCAGCAGCTTTGAGGGATCCAACTATGGCTACACCTTC
CASSFEGSNYGYTF
>TRBV6-2/TRBV6-3|NA|TRBJ2-1|NA
TGTGCCAGCAGTTACTCTTATACCAACCTACGCAATGAGCAGTTCTTC
CASSYSYTNLRNEQFF
>TRBV12-3/TRBV12-4|TRBD1|TRBJ1-3|NA
TGTGCCAGCAGCTCCCGACAGGGAGCGGGAAACACCATATATTTT
CASSSRQGAGNTIYF
>TRBV19|NA|TRBJ1-5|NA
TGTGCCAGTACGGCTTGGTGGAGTAGCAATCAGCCCCAGCATTTT
CASTAWWSSNQPQHF
>TRBV7-2|TRBD2|TRBJ2-3|NA
TGTGCCAGCCGGGCTAGCGGTAGTTACACAGATACGCAGTATTTT
CASRASGSYTDTQYF
>TRBV15|TRBD1|TRBJ1-1|few
TGTGCCACCAGCCGAGAAGGGGGACAGAATTGGGTGAACACTGAAGCTTTCTTT
CATSREGGQNWVNTEAFF
>TRBV20-1|TRBD2|TRBJ2-3|few
TGCAGTGCCGGGCTAGCGGGGGTACCCCTAACGCAGTATTTT
CSAGLAGVPLTQYF
>TRBV4-1|TRBD1|TRBJ2-4|NA
TGCGCCAGCAGCCAAGGGACAGGGGGGGTCAAAAACATTCAGTACTTC
CASSQGTGGVKNIQYF
>TRBV7-8|NA|TRBJ1-3|few
TGTGCCAGCAGCTTGGGGGGGTACTCTGGAAACACCATATATTTT
CASSLGGYSGNTIYF
>TRBV20-1|NA|TRBJ1-2|many
TGCAGTGCGAATTGGGATTTAGCTAACTATGGCTACACCTTC
CSANWDLANYGYTF
>TRBV5-6|TRBD1|TRBJ1-6|NA
TGTGCCAGCAGCTTGTGGGACAGGGGGTCACCCCTCCACTTT
CASSLWDRGSPLHF
>TRBV20-1|NA|TRBJ2-1|few
TGCAGTGCTATGCCGGGACTGAGCTCCTACAATGAGCAGTTCTTC
CSAMPGLSSYNEQFF
>TRBV28|NA|TRBJ2-7|NA
TGTGCCAGCAGTTTACCTCGCGGCGGTTTGACCTACGAGCAGTACTTC
CASSLPRGGLTYEQYF
>TRBV12-3/TRBV12-4|NA|TRBJ2-2|NA
TGTGCCAGCACCCCAAGGAGGTCTTACACCGGGGAGCTGTTTTTT
CASTPRRSYTGELFF
>TRBV25-1|NA|TRBJ1-1|NA
TGTGCCAGCAGTGAATGGCCCAGGGGCAGCTCTGAAGCTTTCTTT
CASSEWPRGSSEAFF
>TRBV20-1|NA|TRBJ2-7|NA
TGCAGTGTAACGGTACGCAGCCCACACGAGCAGTACTTC
CSVTVRSPHEQYF
>TRBV20-1|NA|TRBJ1-1|few
TGCAGTGCTAGTGCGCGGGCCGTAAGTGCTTTCTTT
CSASARAVSAFF
>TRBV29-1|NA|TRBJ2-7|few
TGCAGCGTTGAAAAGGGATTTGGCGAGCAGTACTTC
CSVEKGFGEQYF
>TRBV5-1|NA|TRBJ2-3|few
TGCGCCAGCAGCTTGGCCACAGATACGCAGTATTTT
CASSLATDTQYF
>TRBV29-1|NA|TRBJ2-1|NA
TGCAGCGTTGAAGACCCGGACGTCTACAATGAGCAGTTCTTC
CSVEDPDVYNEQFF
>TRBV20-1|TRBD1|TRBJ1-4|NA
TGCAGTGCTACTACAGGGGTGCGTGAAAAACTGTTTTTT
CSATTGVREKLFF
>TRBV7-2|NA|TRBJ2-3|NA
TGTGCCAGCAGCCCCCGCGGGGACTCCCCAACAGATACGCAGTATTTT
CASSPRGDSPTDTQYF
>TRBV5-1|TRBD1|TRBJ2-2|NA
TGCGCCAGCAGCTCGCCGGGACAGGACACCGGGGAGCTGTTTTTT
CASSSPGQDTGELFF
>TRBV20-1|NA|TRBJ1-5|NA
TGCAGTGCTATCACAGAAACAGAAGGTCAGCCCCAGCATTTT
CSAITETEGQPQHF
>TRBV7-3|TRBD1|TRBJ1-1|NA
TGTGCCAGCAGCTCATCCGGGACAGGGGCCACTGAAGCTTTCTTT
CASSSSGTGATEAFF
>TRBV7-9|NA|TRBJ1-6|few
TGTGCCAGCAGCTTTGACAGCCGGAATTCACCCCTCCACTTT
CASSFDSRNSPLHF
>TRBV6-6|TRBD1|TRBJ1-5|few
TGTGCCAGCAGACACCCGGACAGGGGGCGTCGGGGTCAGCCCCAGCATTTT
CASRHPDRGRRGQPQHF
>TRBV7-9|NA|TRBJ2-2|NA
TGTGCCAGCAGAAAGACGGGCCTGAACACCGGGGAGCTGTTTTTT
CASRKTGLNTGELFF
>TRBV18|TRBD1|TRBJ1-3|few
TGTGCCAGCTCACCGAGGACAGGGTATGGAAACACCATATATTTT
CASSPRTGYGNTIYF
>TRBV18|NA|TRBJ2-7|few
TGTGCCAGCTCACCTATGCCCTCCTCCCTCGGGACAACCTACGAGCAGTACTTC
CASSPMPSSLGTTYEQYF
>TRBV4-3|NA|TRBJ2-1|NA
TGCGCCAGCAGCCAAGATGGGGCATACAATGAGCAGTTCTTC
CASSQDGAYNEQFF